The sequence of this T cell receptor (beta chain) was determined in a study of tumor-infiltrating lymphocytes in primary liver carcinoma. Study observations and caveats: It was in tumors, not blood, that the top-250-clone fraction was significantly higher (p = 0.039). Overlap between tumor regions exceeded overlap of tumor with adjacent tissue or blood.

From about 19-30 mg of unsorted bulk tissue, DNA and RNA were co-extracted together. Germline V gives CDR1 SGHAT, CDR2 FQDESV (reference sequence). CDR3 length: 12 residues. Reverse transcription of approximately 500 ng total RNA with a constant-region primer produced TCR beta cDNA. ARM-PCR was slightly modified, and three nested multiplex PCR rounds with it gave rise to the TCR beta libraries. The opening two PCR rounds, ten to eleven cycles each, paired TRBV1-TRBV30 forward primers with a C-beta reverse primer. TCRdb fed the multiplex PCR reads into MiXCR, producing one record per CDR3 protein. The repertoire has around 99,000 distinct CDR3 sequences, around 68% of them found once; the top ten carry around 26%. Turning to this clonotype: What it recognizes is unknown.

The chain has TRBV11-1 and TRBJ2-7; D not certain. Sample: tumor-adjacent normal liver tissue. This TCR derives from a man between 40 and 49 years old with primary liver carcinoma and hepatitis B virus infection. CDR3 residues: CVRGVSAYEQYF. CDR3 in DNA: TGTGTCAGAGGCGTGAGTGCCTACGAGCAGTACTTC.